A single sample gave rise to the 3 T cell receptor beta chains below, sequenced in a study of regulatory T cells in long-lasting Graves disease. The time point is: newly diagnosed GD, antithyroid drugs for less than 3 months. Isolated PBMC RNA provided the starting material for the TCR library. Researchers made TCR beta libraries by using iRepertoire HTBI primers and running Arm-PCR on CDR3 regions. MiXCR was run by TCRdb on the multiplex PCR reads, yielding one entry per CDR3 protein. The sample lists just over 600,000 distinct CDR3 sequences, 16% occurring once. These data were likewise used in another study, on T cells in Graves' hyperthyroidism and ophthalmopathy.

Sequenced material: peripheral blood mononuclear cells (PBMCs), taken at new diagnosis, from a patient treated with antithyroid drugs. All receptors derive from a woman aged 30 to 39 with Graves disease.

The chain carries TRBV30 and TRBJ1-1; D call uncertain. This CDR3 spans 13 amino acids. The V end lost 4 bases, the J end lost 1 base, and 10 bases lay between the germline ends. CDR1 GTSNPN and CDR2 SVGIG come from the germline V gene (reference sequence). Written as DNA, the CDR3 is TGTGCCTGGAATTACGGGTCGAACACTGAAGCTTTCTTT. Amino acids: CAWNYGSNTEAFF.

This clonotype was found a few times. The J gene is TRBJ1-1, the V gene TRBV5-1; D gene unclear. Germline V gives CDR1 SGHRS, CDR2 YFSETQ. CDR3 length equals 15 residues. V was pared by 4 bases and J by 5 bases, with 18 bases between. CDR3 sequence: CASSPRRPVGTEAFF. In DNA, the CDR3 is TGCGCCAGCAGCCCGAGGAGACCGGTGGGGACTGAAGCTTTCTTT. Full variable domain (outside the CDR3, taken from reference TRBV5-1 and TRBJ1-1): KAGVTQTPRYLIKTRGQQVTLSCSPISGHRSVSWYQQTPGQGLQFLFEYFSETQRNKGNFPGRFSGRQFSNSRSEMNVSTLELGDSALYLCASSPRRPVGTEAFFGQGTRLTVV.

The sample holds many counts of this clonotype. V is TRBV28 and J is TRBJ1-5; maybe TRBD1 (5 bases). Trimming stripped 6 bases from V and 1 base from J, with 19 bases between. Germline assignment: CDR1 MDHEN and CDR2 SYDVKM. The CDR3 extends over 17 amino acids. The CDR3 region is CASRRALGPESNQPQHF. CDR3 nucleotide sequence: TGTGCCAGCAGACGTGCGCTGGGGCCTGAGAGCAATCAGCCCCAGCATTTT.